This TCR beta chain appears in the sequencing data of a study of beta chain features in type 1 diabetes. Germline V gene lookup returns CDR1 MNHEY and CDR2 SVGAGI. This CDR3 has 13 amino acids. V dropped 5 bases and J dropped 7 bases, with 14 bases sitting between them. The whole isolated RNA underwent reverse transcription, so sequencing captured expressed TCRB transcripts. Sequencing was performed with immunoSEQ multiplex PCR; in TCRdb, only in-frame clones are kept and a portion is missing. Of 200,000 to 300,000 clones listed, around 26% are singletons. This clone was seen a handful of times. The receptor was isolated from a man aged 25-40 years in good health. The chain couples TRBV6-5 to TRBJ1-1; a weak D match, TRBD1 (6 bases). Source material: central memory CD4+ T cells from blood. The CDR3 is CASSLSTGYEAFF. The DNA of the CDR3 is TGTGCCAGCAGTCTTTCGACAGGCTATGAAGCTTTCTTT.